These T cell receptor beta chains were read from a single sample in a study of vaccination and CD4 T cells after COVID-19. Using its own MiXCR run on the PCR reads, TCRdb lists one record per CDR3 protein. In the table there are around 13,000 distinct CDR3 sequences, approximately 74% of which are singletons. These receptors have no known antigen. Source: CD4+ T cells from blood, cultured in vitro, taken after SARS-CoV-2 vaccination. The receptor source for this set is a human donor who received a COVID-19 vaccine. CDR3s include the opening cysteine and the closing phenylalanine or tryptophan. Fields, in order: V gene, J gene, clone size, D gene, CDR3 DNA, CDR3 protein. D genes are given only for firm matches. Clone size, where shown, is once, few, many, or a class for clones that have expanded.

V gene: TRBV5-4; J gene: TRBJ1-1; clone size: -; D gene: -; CDR3 DNA: TGTGCCAGCAGCCGTATGGAGGAACGCACTGAAGCTTTCTTT; CDR3 protein: CASSRMEERTEAFF
V gene: TRBV2; J gene: TRBJ1-1; clone size: -; D gene: -; CDR3 DNA: TGTGCCAGCAGTGTCAGCCCTGTAGCAGAAGCTTTCTTT; CDR3 protein: CASSVSPVAEAFF
V gene: TRBV20-1; J gene: TRBJ2-5; clone size: -; D gene: TRBD2; CDR3 DNA: TGCAGTGCTCGGACTAGCGGGGCCGAGACCCAGTACTTC; CDR3 protein: CSARTSGAETQYF
V gene: TRBV25-1; J gene: TRBJ1-2; clone size: -; D gene: TRBD1; CDR3 DNA: TGTGCCAGCAGTGCCACCGGGACAGGGAGCTATGGCTACACCTTC; CDR3 protein: CASSATGTGSYGYTF
V gene: TRBV19; J gene: TRBJ1-3; clone size: once; D gene: -; CDR3 DNA: TGTGCCAGTAGTACGAAGTTGGGAGGAAACACCATATATTTT; CDR3 protein: CASSTKLGGNTIYF
V gene: TRBV20-1; J gene: TRBJ1-5; clone size: -; D gene: TRBD1; CDR3 DNA: TGCAGTGCTAGGCCGGGACAGGGGTCTCAGCCCCAGCATTTT; CDR3 protein: CSARPGQGSQPQHF
V gene: TRBV2; J gene: TRBJ2-3; clone size: -; D gene: -; CDR3 DNA: TGTGCCAGCAGTGCGAGCGGGCGAAGCACAGATACGCAGTATTTT; CDR3 protein: CASSASGRSTDTQYF
V gene: TRBV20-1; J gene: TRBJ2-1; clone size: -; D gene: -; CDR3 DNA: TGCAGTGCTAGAGGGGTTTTAAATGAGCAGTTCTTC; CDR3 protein: CSARGVLNEQFF
V gene: TRBV19; J gene: TRBJ2-3; clone size: -; D gene: -; CDR3 DNA: TGTGCAAGTAGCACTATAGCGGCTAGCACAGATACGCAGTATTTT; CDR3 protein: CASSTIAASTDTQYF
V gene: TRBV19; J gene: TRBJ2-6; clone size: -; D gene: -; CDR3 DNA: TGTGCCAGTAGTCACCAATCTGGGGCCAACGTCCTGACTTTC; CDR3 protein: CASSHQSGANVLTF
V gene: TRBV6-4; J gene: TRBJ1-2; clone size: -; D gene: -; CDR3 DNA: TGTGCCATCAGTGAGGGCCCGGGATTGAACTATGGCTACACCTTC; CDR3 protein: CAISEGPGLNYGYTF
V gene: TRBV20-1; J gene: TRBJ1-3; clone size: -; D gene: -; CDR3 DNA: TGCAGTGCTAGAGACGCGGCAGGGGACTCTGGAAACACCATATATTTT; CDR3 protein: CSARDAAGDSGNTIYF
V gene: TRBV7-9; J gene: TRBJ1-6; clone size: -; D gene: -; CDR3 DNA: TGTGCCAGCAGCTTAGGGGCATCCTATAATTCACCCCTCCACTTT; CDR3 protein: CASSLGASYNSPLHF
V gene: TRBV10-3; J gene: TRBJ1-1; clone size: -; D gene: -; CDR3 DNA: TGTGCCATCAGTGAGTCGGCGCGGACCATGAACACTGAAGCTTTCTTT; CDR3 protein: CAISESARTMNTEAFF
V gene: TRBV7-2; J gene: TRBJ1-1; clone size: -; D gene: -; CDR3 DNA: TGTGCCAGCAGCTTAGAAGGAATGTGGACTGAAGCTTTCTTT; CDR3 protein: CASSLEGMWTEAFF
V gene: TRBV4-1; J gene: TRBJ1-6; clone size: -; D gene: TRBD1; CDR3 DNA: TGCGCCAGCAGCCATACCGGGACAGGGCACTATAATTCACCCCTCCACTTT; CDR3 protein: CASSHTGTGHYNSPLHF
V gene: TRBV20-1; J gene: TRBJ2-1; clone size: -; D gene: -; CDR3 DNA: TGCAGTGCTAGAGATACTTCGGCTAGACGTGGGGTGGACGAGCAGTTCTTC; CDR3 protein: CSARDTSARRGVDEQFF
V gene: TRBV7-8; J gene: TRBJ1-1; clone size: few; D gene: -; CDR3 DNA: TGTGCCAGCAGCTTAATCGGTTCCGGGACACCCCTCATAGCTTTCTTT; CDR3 protein: CASSLIGSGTPLIAFF
V gene: TRBV18; J gene: TRBJ2-7; clone size: -; D gene: -; CDR3 DNA: TGTGCCAGCTCACCGGCTAATTACGAGCAGTACTTC; CDR3 protein: CASSPANYEQYF
V gene: TRBV20-1; J gene: TRBJ1-2; clone size: once; D gene: TRBD1; CDR3 DNA: TGCAGTGCTAGAGAGAGTCCCGGGACAGGGGCGTGGGGCTACACCTTC; CDR3 protein: CSARESPGTGAWGYTF
V gene: TRBV7-9; J gene: TRBJ1-5; clone size: -; D gene: TRBD1; CDR3 DNA: TGTGCCAGCAGCTCCAACTCCGGGACAGGGGATCAGCCCCAGCATTTT; CDR3 protein: CASSSNSGTGDQPQHF
V gene: TRBV20-1; J gene: TRBJ1-3; clone size: -; D gene: -; CDR3 DNA: TGCAGTGCTAGAGCCCCTGGAAACACCATATATTTT; CDR3 protein: CSARAPGNTIYF
V gene: TRBV30; J gene: TRBJ1-1; clone size: -; D gene: TRBD1; CDR3 DNA: TGTGCCTGGGCCCACAGGGGGGGTACTGAAGCTTTCTTT; CDR3 protein: CAWAHRGGTEAFF
V gene: TRBV6-1; J gene: TRBJ1-3; clone size: -; D gene: TRBD1; CDR3 DNA: TGTGCCAGCAGTACGGACAGGGCTTACGGAAACACCATATATTTT; CDR3 protein: CASSTDRAYGNTIYF
V gene: TRBV5-4; J gene: TRBJ2-5; clone size: -; D gene: TRBD2; CDR3 DNA: TGTGCCAGCAGCCTACGACTAGCGGGGGGGCAAGAGACCCAGTACTTC; CDR3 protein: CASSLRLAGGQETQYF
V gene: TRBV2; J gene: TRBJ2-5; clone size: -; D gene: TRBD2; CDR3 DNA: TGTGCCAGCAAGGAGACTAGCGGTTTAAATTCAATCAAAGAGACCCAGTACTTC; CDR3 protein: CASKETSGLNSIKETQYF
V gene: TRBV6-1; J gene: TRBJ1-1; clone size: -; D gene: -; CDR3 DNA: TGTGCCAGCACCCTGGGAGGGGATGTTAACACTGAAGCTTTCTTT; CDR3 protein: CASTLGGDVNTEAFF
V gene: TRBV25-1; J gene: TRBJ1-5; clone size: -; D gene: TRBD1; CDR3 DNA: TGTGCCAGCAGTGAATCCGGGACAGGGACTCAGCCCCAGCATTTT; CDR3 protein: CASSESGTGTQPQHF
V gene: TRBV6-5; J gene: TRBJ2-7; clone size: once; D gene: TRBD1; CDR3 DNA: TGTGCCAGCAGTTTGGGACAGTACTCCTACGAGCAGTACTTC; CDR3 protein: CASSLGQYSYEQYF
V gene: TRBV19; J gene: TRBJ2-5; clone size: -; D gene: TRBD1; CDR3 DNA: TGTGCCAGTAGTAATAGCGAGAGGGGACAGCAAGAGACCCAGTACTTC; CDR3 protein: CASSNSERGQQETQYF
V gene: TRBV15; J gene: TRBJ2-5; clone size: -; D gene: TRBD2; CDR3 DNA: TGTGCCACCAGCATGAAGTTGACTAGCGGGGGAGAGACCCAGTACTTC; CDR3 protein: CATSMKLTSGGETQYF
V gene: TRBV7-2; J gene: TRBJ1-1; clone size: -; D gene: -; CDR3 DNA: TGTGCCAGCAGCAATCGCGTGCAGGGACCGAACACTGAAGCTTTCTTT; CDR3 protein: CASSNRVQGPNTEAFF
V gene: TRBV18; J gene: TRBJ1-5; clone size: -; D gene: -; CDR3 DNA: TGTGCCAGCTCACCAACGGGACAAATTAATCAGCCCCAGCATTTT; CDR3 protein: CASSPTGQINQPQHF
V gene: TRBV20-1; J gene: TRBJ2-6; clone size: -; D gene: TRBD1; CDR3 DNA: TGCAGTGCAAACAGGGGGCTGGCCGGGGCCAACGTCCTGACTTTC; CDR3 protein: CSANRGLAGANVLTF
V gene: TRBV24-1; J gene: TRBJ1-5; clone size: few; D gene: -; CDR3 DNA: TGTGCCACCAGTGGGTCTGGCAATCAGCCCCAGCATTTT; CDR3 protein: CATSGSGNQPQHF
V gene: TRBV7-8; J gene: TRBJ1-5; clone size: -; D gene: -; CDR3 DNA: TGTGCCAGCAGCTTATCAGTGGTGTTGGGACGCAATCAGCCCCAGCATTTT; CDR3 protein: CASSLSVVLGRNQPQHF
V gene: TRBV4-2; J gene: TRBJ1-2; clone size: -; D gene: -; CDR3 DNA: TGTGCCAGCAGCCAATCCTCACAGGGACTCAGGAGGGGGAATGGCTACACCTTC; CDR3 protein: CASSQSSQGLRRGNGYTF
V gene: TRBV24-1; J gene: TRBJ2-2; clone size: -; D gene: TRBD2; CDR3 DNA: TGTGCCACCGCACCATGGCGGGGGGGCGTCACCGGGGAGCTGTTTTTT; CDR3 protein: CATAPWRGGVTGELFF
V gene: TRBV19; J gene: TRBJ2-5; clone size: -; D gene: TRBD2; CDR3 DNA: TGTGCCAGTAGTATGGTGGGCGGGAGAGAGGCCCAAGAGACCCAGTACTTC; CDR3 protein: CASSMVGGREAQETQYF
V gene: TRBV24-1; J gene: TRBJ2-1; clone size: -; D gene: -; CDR3 DNA: TGTGCCACCAGTGATTTCTTCCCGGGTGAGCAGTTCTTC; CDR3 protein: CATSDFFPGEQFF
V gene: TRBV20-1; J gene: TRBJ1-5; clone size: once; D gene: -; CDR3 DNA: TGCAGTGCTCTTCCGGCGGGACCCCGGGGTCAGCCCCAGCATTTT; CDR3 protein: CSALPAGPRGQPQHF
V gene: TRBV20-1; J gene: TRBJ2-1; clone size: -; D gene: -; CDR3 DNA: TGCAGTGCTAGAGAAGGGGAAGATGAGCAGTTCTTC; CDR3 protein: CSAREGEDEQFF
V gene: TRBV4-2; J gene: TRBJ2-5; clone size: -; D gene: TRBD1; CDR3 DNA: TGTGCCAGCAGCCAAGACTGGGACAGCCAAGAGACCCAGTACTTC; CDR3 protein: CASSQDWDSQETQYF
V gene: TRBV6-5; J gene: TRBJ1-2; clone size: once; D gene: TRBD1; CDR3 DNA: TGTGCCAGCAGTTATGAAGGGGGCAGGGACTATGGCTACACCTTC; CDR3 protein: CASSYEGGRDYGYTF
V gene: TRBV7-9; J gene: TRBJ2-3; clone size: -; D gene: -; CDR3 DNA: TGTGCCAGCAGCCAACAGGGGGAGGGGGGTACGCAGTATTTT; CDR3 protein: CASSQQGEGGTQYF